The 30 T cell receptor beta chains listed next were all sequenced from one sample in a study of T cell repertoires in cytomegalovirus infection. TCRdb used MiXCR to reprocess the reads, holding one entry per CDR3 protein. The sample has approximately 500,000 distinct CDR3 sequences; approximately 11% are singletons. Specimen: PBMCs. Receptors were obtained from a human donor in good health (CMV status not recorded). Some clones in this sample may be carry-over from other donors' samples.

This clonotype was counted a few times. The chain links TRBV19 to TRBJ1-5; 8 bases match TRBD1. CDR3 length: 14 amino acids. CDR1 is LNHDA, CDR2 SQIVND, per germline (reference sequence). Trimming at V came to 3 bases and at J to 4 bases, leaving 2 bases not matched to a gene. The CDR3 spells CASSIYRGNQPQHF. CDR3 sequence (DNA): TGTGCCAGTAGTATTTACAGGGGGAATCAGCCCCAGCATTTT.

This clonotype showed up many times. The chain couples TRBV7-9 to TRBJ2-1, with TRBD2 matching 8 bases. With V trimmed by 5 bases and J by 9 bases, 3 bases remained unmatched. This CDR3 has 12 residues. CDR1 is SEHNR and CDR2 is FQNEAQ in the germline V gene (reference sequence). The CDR3 nucleotides are TGTGCCAGCAGCAGCGGGAGCGGTGAGCAGTTCTTC. It is translated as CASSSGSGEQFF. The variable domain in full, completed from reference TRBV7-9 and TRBJ2-1, reads DTGVSQNPRHKITKRGQNVTFRCDPISEHNRLYWYRQTLGQGPEFLTYFQNEAQLEKSRLLSDRFSAERPKGSFSTLEIQRTEQGDSAMYLCASSSGSGEQFFGPGTRLTVL.

This clonotype was counted many times. CDR3 sequence (DNA): TGCAGTGCTAGATCTACTAAGACTTTAGCGTCTTACAATGAGCAGTTCTTC. Its protein is CSARSTKTLASYNEQFF. The chain is built from TRBV20-1 and TRBJ2-1; a possible D gene is TRBD2 (5 bases). The CDR3 is made up of 17 amino acids. Trimming shortened V by 2 bases and J by 4 bases, and 21 bases separated the two germline ends. In germline, CDR1 is DFQATT, CDR2 SNEGSKA (reference sequence).

At least ten counts were recorded for this clonotype. This chain connects TRBV29-1 to TRBJ2-1, with a weak D call TRBD2 (7 bases). The V and J ends lost 4 bases and 6 bases respectively, with 19 bases between them. The CDR3 length is 15 residues. CDR1 is SQVTM and CDR2 is ANQGSEA in the germline V gene. Here the CDR3 DNA reads TGCAGCGTTGGGAGTTACGCGGGGGCCTTCAATGAGCAGTTCTTC. Translated: CSVGSYAGAFNEQFF.

This clonotype was seen repeatedly, ten times or more. This chain uses TRBV7-2 with TRBJ1-6, with unresolved D. V was trimmed by 6 bases and J by 7 bases, leaving 7 bases between them. This CDR3 has 12 residues. Per germline, CDR1 SGHTA and CDR2 FQGNSA. CDR3 region: CASSNPNSPLHF. For the CDR3, the DNA is TGTGCCAGCAGTAATCCAAATTCACCCCTCCACTTT.

The table lists this clonotype with many counts. The rearrangement joins TRBV6-5 to TRBJ2-1; the D gene is possibly TRBD1 (6 bases). Germline lookup yields CDR1 MNHEY and CDR2 SVGAGI. Trimming removed 2 bases from V and 9 bases from J, with 11 bases in between. The CDR3 sequence is 13 residues long. The CDR3 sequence: CASSYRQESEQFF. In nucleotides, the CDR3 is TGTGCCAGCAGTTACCGACAGGAATCTGAGCAGTTCTTC.

The V and J genes are TRBV6-2 or TRBV6-3 and TRBJ2-2; 10 bases line up with TRBD2. Germline loops: CDR1 MNHEY, CDR2 SVGEGT. The CDR3 is 17 amino acids. Losses at the gene ends were 4 bases for V and 9 bases for J; bases not matched to a gene: 14. Here the CDR3 reads CASSSASLAGPARELFF. For the CDR3, the DNA is TGTGCCAGCAGTTCTGCTTCACTAGCGGGGCCGGCGAGGGAGCTGTTTTTT.

The rearrangement uses TRBV19 and TRBJ1-5; D uncertain. CDR1 and CDR2 (germline): LNHDA, SQIVND (reference sequence). Trimming stripped 5 bases from V and 0 bases from J, with 17 bases between. CDR3 length equals 17 residues. The CDR3 region has the DNA TGTGCCAGTAGTTACAGTGACAACCTCTATAGCAATCAGCCCCAGCATTTT. It translates to CASSYSDNLYSNQPQHF.

In its sample, this clonotype was seen many times. This rearrangement joins TRBV7-9 to TRBJ2-7, with D possibly TRBD1 on 8 matching bases. The CDR3 extends over 14 amino acids. Germline CDR1 and CDR2: SEHNR and FQNEAQ (reference sequence). The V end lost 4 bases, the J end lost 5 bases, and 15 bases lay between the germline ends. As DNA, the CDR3 is TGTGCCAGCAGCTCACAGGGGGGGGCCCACGAGCAGTACTTC. It specifies CASSSQGGAHEQYF.

This chain connects TRBV7-9 to TRBJ1-1, with 7 bases aligning to TRBD1. This CDR3 spans 14 amino acids. Germline CDR1 is SEHNR and CDR2 is FQNEAQ (reference sequence). The V segment lost 5 bases and the J segment 5 bases; nucleotides outside the gene matches: 8. The CDR3 loop is CASSPGGVWTEAFF. CDR3 DNA: TGTGCCAGCAGCCCAGGGGGGGTTTGGACTGAAGCTTTCTTT.

This clonotype was seen a handful of times. The chain recombines TRBV29-1 with TRBJ2-5, with D possibly TRBD2 on 5 matching bases. Germline CDR1 and CDR2: SQVTM and ANQGSEA. The V end was cut by 8 bases, the J end by 4 bases, with 17 bases between. The CDR3 sequence is 13 residues long. The CDR3 nucleotides read TGCAGCCTCGTCTCCGGGGTTGGAGAGACCCAGTACTTC. Amino acids: CSLVSGVGETQYF.

This clonotype was seen a few times. The genes are TRBV28 and TRBJ1-2; 9 bases are a match to TRBD1. In germline, CDR1 is MDHEN, CDR2 SYDVKM. The length of the CDR3 is 15 residues. V was clipped by 6 bases and J by 8 bases; unmatched bases: 13. The CDR3 DNA is TGTGCCAGCAGACTCTCCCCGGACAGGGGCTGGGGCTACACCTTC. Protein sequence: CASRLSPDRGWGYTF.

The chain is built from TRBV7-6 and TRBJ1-2; TRBD1 is a possible D gene (5 bases). From germline, CDR1 is SGHVS and CDR2 FNYEAQ. Trimming shortened V by 10 bases and J by 5 bases, and 17 bases separated the two germline ends. The CDR3 consists of 13 residues. The CDR3, as DNA: TGTGCCACCACTCAAGGGGAACGGTATGGCTACACCTTC. It is translated as CATTQGERYGYTF.

This clonotype showed up just a few times. The rearrangement uses TRBV2 and TRBJ2-1, with a weak D call TRBD1 (5 bases). V shed 3 bases and J shed 5 bases, with 11 bases lying between them. The CDR3 runs 14 residues. Germline CDR1 SNHLY, CDR2 FYNNEI. The CDR3 spells CASSEADTHNEQFF. The CDR3 coding sequence is TGTGCCAGCAGTGAGGCGGACACACACAATGAGCAGTTCTTC.

The chain carries TRBV30 and TRBJ2-5, with TRBD1 matching over 10 bases. Germline V gene sequence: CDR1 GTSNPN, CDR2 SVGIG (reference sequence). Trimming took 5 bases from V and 1 from J; bases not matched to a gene: 4. The CDR3 has 14 amino acids. The CDR3, as DNA: TGTGCCTGGGGGACAGGGGTAAGCCAAGAGACCCAGTACTTC. Amino acid sequence: CAWGTGVSQETQYF.

This clonotype was counted between two and nine times. The CDR3 sequence: CASSQSSGGVGTQYF. In nucleotides, the CDR3 is TGCGCCAGCAGTCAATCCTCGGGGGGCGTCGGGACCCAGTACTTC. This chain joins TRBV23-1 and TRBJ2-5, with D maybe TRBD2 (7 bases). TRBV23-1 is an open reading frame, and its role is uncertain. CDR3 length: 15 residues. V dropped 0 bases and J dropped 7 bases, with 15 bases sitting between them.

The chain has TRBV19 and TRBJ1-2; the match to TRBD1 covers 7 bases. V lost 6 bases, J lost 2 bases, and 3 bases stayed unmatched. In germline, CDR1 is LNHDA, CDR2 SQIVND (reference sequence). There are 13 residues in the CDR3. The CDR3 here is CASRRDRNYGYTF. In nucleotides, the CDR3 is TGTGCCAGTAGACGGGACAGAAACTATGGCTACACCTTC.

The table lists this clonotype with many counts. V is TRBV12-5 and J is TRBJ1-1; D unresolved. Trimming removed 0 bases from V and 0 bases from J, with 11 bases in between. This CDR3 spans 16 amino acids. In germline, CDR1 is LGHNT, CDR2 FRNRAP. Written as DNA, the CDR3 is TGTGCTAGTGGTTTGGTACTAGGGAATCTGAACACTGAAGCTTTCTTT. As protein: CASGLVLGNLNTEAFF.

V is TRBV5-1 and J is TRBJ2-5; D could derive from TRBD1 or TRBD2 (5 bases each). This CDR3 is built from 15 residues. The germline V gene encodes CDR1 SGHRS and CDR2 YFSETQ. V lost 6 bases, J lost 3 bases, and 18 bases lay in between. CDR3 protein: CASTKVFMGEETQYF. The CDR3 bases are TGCGCCAGCACGAAGGTTTTTATGGGGGAAGAGACCCAGTACTTC. The complete variable domain, with remaining parts taken from reference TRBV5-1 and TRBJ2-5, reads KAGVTQTPRYLIKTRGQQVTLSCSPISGHRSVSWYQQTPGQGLQFLFEYFSETQRNKGNFPGRFSGRQFSNSRSEMNVSTLELGDSALYLCASTKVFMGEETQYFGPGTRLLVL.

This clonotype was observed a handful of times. This chain links TRBV12-3 or TRBV12-4 with TRBJ2-2; TRBD2 matches 8 bases. The ends lost 3 bases at V and 2 bases at J; junction bases unmatched: 5. CDR3 size: 16 residues. CDR3 in amino acids: CASSFSGGPNTGELFF. CDR3 nucleotides: TGTGCCAGCAGTTTTTCGGGAGGGCCTAACACCGGGGAGCTGTTTTTT.

This clonotype was found a few times. CDR3 sequence (DNA): TGTGCCAGCAGGTCGACAGGGATAGACACTGAAGCTTTCTTT. Its translation is CASRSTGIDTEAFF. V usage is TRBV2 and J usage is TRBJ1-1; 7 nucleotides match TRBD1. Germline trimming cut 6 bases from V and 3 bases from J; bases unmatched to any gene: 7. The CDR3 runs 14 residues. The germline gives CDR1 SNHLY, CDR2 FYNNEI.

This clonotype was detected ten times or more. The chain employs TRBV20-1 and TRBJ1-5, with 11 bases that match TRBD1. V was pared by 3 bases and J by 6 bases, with 10 bases of the junction left unmatched. CDR1 and CDR2 (germline): DFQATT, SNEGSKA (reference sequence). The CDR3 is 16 residues long. Here the CDR3 reads CSASPGTGGEGQPQHF. DNA for the CDR3: TGCAGTGCTAGCCCCGGGACAGGGGGAGAGGGTCAGCCCCAGCATTTT.

This clonotype was seen repeatedly, ten times or more. V and J are TRBV7-8 and TRBJ2-2; 11 bases align to TRBD2. Germline CDR1 and CDR2: SGHVS and FQNEAQ. This CDR3 is 15 amino acids long. With V trimmed by 8 bases and J by 3 bases, 5 bases remained unmatched. This chain's CDR3 is CASGIAGGHTGELFF. As DNA, the CDR3 is TGTGCCAGCGGAATAGCGGGAGGGCACACCGGGGAGCTGTTTTTT.

This clonotype was recorded many times. J is TRBJ1-6 and V is TRBV11-3; 7 nucleotides agree with TRBD1. The V segment lost 0 bases and the J segment 0 bases; nucleotides outside the gene matches: 11. From germline, CDR1 is SGHNT and CDR2 YENEEA. The length of the CDR3 is 20 residues. CDR3 nucleotide sequence: TGTGCCAGCAGCTTAGAAAGAGGGGCAGGGGGGAGCTCCTATAATTCACCCCTCCACTTT. Translated, it gives CASSLERGAGGSSYNSPLHF.

Comment on this clonotype: A read error is possible here, since a much larger clone lies one base away. The chain has TRBV19 and TRBJ1-6, with D unclear. The ends were cut back, 11 bases at V and 3 bases at J, with 8 bases in the middle. The CDR3 loop spans 12 amino acids. Germline V lookup: CDR1 LNHDA, CDR2 SQIVND (reference sequence). This chain's CDR3 is CARTHYNSPLHF. CDR3 in DNA: TGTGCCCGTACCCACTATAATTCACCCCTCCACTTT.

This clonotype showed up just a few times. The genes are TRBV3-1 and TRBJ2-3, with TRBD2 identical over 8 bases. The junction had 4 bases not matched to a gene; V was cut back by 5 bases and J by 0 bases. The CDR3 is made up of 15 amino acids. CDR1 LGHDT and CDR2 YNNKEL come from the germline V gene (reference sequence). CDR3 coding DNA: TGTGCCAGCAGCGAAGCGGGAGCTAGCACAGATACGCAGTATTTT. Translation: CASSEAGASTDTQYF.

The sample holds many counts of this clonotype. This chain uses TRBV7-2 with TRBJ2-2, with TRBD2 as a possible D gene (7 bases). Trimming took 5 bases from V and 6 from J, leaving 13 bases between them. This CDR3 spans 14 amino acids. Germline V gene data show CDR1 as SGHTA and CDR2 as FQGNSA. In DNA form, the CDR3 reads TGTGCCAGCAGCCTGGGGGGGGCGGCCGGGGAGCTGTTTTTT. This encodes CASSLGGAAGELFF.

This clonotype was counted at least ten times. The chain recombines TRBV7-6 with TRBJ2-1, with TRBD2 matching over 9 bases. The CDR3 is made up of 17 amino acids. J was trimmed by 7 bases and V by 5 bases; bases with no gene match: 15. The germline V gene encodes CDR1 SGHVS and CDR2 FNYEAQ. CDR3 region: CASSRPIAGVSSNEQFF. CDR3 bases: TGTGCCAGCAGCCGACCGATAGCGGGAGTCTCGTCAAATGAGCAGTTCTTC.

The chain uses TRBV29-1 and TRBJ2-2; a weak D match, TRBD2 (6 bases). The CDR3 length is 15 residues. Trimming stripped 6 bases from V and 0 bases from J, with 14 bases between. Germline lookup yields CDR1 SQVTM and CDR2 ANQGSEA. CDR3 sequence: CSVPGGPANTGELFF. The CDR3 DNA reads TGCAGCGTCCCCGGGGGTCCAGCGAACACCGGGGAGCTGTTTTTT.

This clonotype was seen repeatedly, ten times or more. The chain is built from TRBV10-3 and TRBJ2-7, with 10 bases that match TRBD1. Germline-derived CDR1 and CDR2 are ENHRY and SYGVKD. This CDR3 region has 15 residues. With V trimmed by 4 bases and J by 2 bases, 5 bases remained unmatched. CDR3 loop: CAISGSGTGAYEQYF. CDR3 coding DNA: TGTGCCATCAGTGGATCCGGGACAGGGGCCTACGAGCAGTACTTC.